The clone carrying this T cell receptor beta chain was recorded at least ten times. The TCRbeta library incorporated unique molecular identifiers. TCRdb analysed the PCR reads with MiXCR anew, one entry per CDR3 protein. The repertoire consists of some 300,000 distinct CDR3 sequences, with over 9% occurring once and the leading ten covering 7% to 9.5%. The sample belongs to a study of T-cell reconstitution after alpha-beta-depleted transplantation in children. The trim removed 4 bases at V and 6 bases at J, leaving 0 bases unmatched. In germline, CDR1 is SGHTA, CDR2 FQGTGA. The CDR3 is made up of 15 amino acids.

This chain joins TRBV7-3 and TRBJ2-2, with 15 bases identical to TRBD2. Sequencing was performed on PBMCs, taken before TCRalphabeta/CD19-depleted stem cell transplant. The clonotype was recovered from a boy under three years old with acute myeloid leukemia, due to receive a stem cell transplant. The CDR3 loop is CASSWTSGRAGELFF. CDR3 DNA sequence: TGTGCCAGCAGCTGGACTAGCGGGAGGGCCGGGGAGCTGTTTTTT.